This T cell receptor (beta chain) derives from a study of monozygotic twins with inflammatory bowel disease. CDR1 and CDR2 from the germline V gene are KGHDR and SFDVKD. The CDR3 is 13 amino acids. Each CDR3 protein gets one entry in TCRdb, which reprocessed the 5' RACE reads and gives no DNA. The repertoire table contains 120,000 to 150,000 distinct CDR3 sequences. The V call is TRBV24-1, the J call TRBJ2-3. Sample: blood. This receptor was obtained from a human donor with ulcerative colitis or Crohn's disease, or a healthy co-twin of an affected twin (not recorded which). The CDR3 region is CATSGSGTDTQYF.